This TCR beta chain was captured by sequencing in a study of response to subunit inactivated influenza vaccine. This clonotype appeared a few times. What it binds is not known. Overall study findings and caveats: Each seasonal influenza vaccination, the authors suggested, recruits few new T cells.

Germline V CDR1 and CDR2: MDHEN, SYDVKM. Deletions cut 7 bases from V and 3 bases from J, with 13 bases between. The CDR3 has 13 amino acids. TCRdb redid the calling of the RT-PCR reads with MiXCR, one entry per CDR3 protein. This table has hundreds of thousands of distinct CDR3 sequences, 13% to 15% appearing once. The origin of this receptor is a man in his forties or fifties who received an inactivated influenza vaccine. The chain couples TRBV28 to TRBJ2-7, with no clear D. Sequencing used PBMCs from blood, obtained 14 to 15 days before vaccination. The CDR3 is CASTFTLLYEQYF. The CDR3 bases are TGTGCCAGCACCTTTACTCTCCTCTACGAGCAGTACTTC.